By share, the clone carrying this TCR beta chain ranks as medium-sized. The antigen remains undetermined. There were no patients who had received any treatment before thyroid surgery. TCRdb recomputed clones from the PCR reads via MiXCR. The sample records over 20,000 clones, approximately 29% being singletons. The data are from a study of metastatic and nonmetastatic thyroid tumors. The study's findings and limits: In blood and tumor, TCR beta diversity was reportedly significantly higher in malignant thyroid tumors than in benign nodules.

This CDR3 spans 12 amino acids. The V end lost 3 bases, the J end lost 7 bases, and 7 bases lay between the germline ends. Per germline, CDR1 DFQATT and CDR2 SNEGSKA (reference sequence). The TCR comes from a female donor with papillary thyroid cancer or a benign thyroid nodule (not recorded which). Some clones in this sample may be carry-over from other donors' samples. The sequenced material came from blood. V usage is TRBV20-1 and J usage is TRBJ1-6, with no clear D. This CDR3 is CSASGGNSPLHF. The CDR3 DNA follows: TGCAGTGCTAGCGGCGGGAATTCACCCCTCCACTTT.